Below are 9 T cell receptor beta chains sequenced from a single sample in a study of blood T cell repertoires in COVID-19. The method was immunoSEQ multiplex PCR; TCRdb's version includes in-frame clones alone and lacks a portion of them. The data show 35,000 to 50,000 clones, roughly 90% seen once. The source material was peripheral blood. All receptors derive from a man aged 55 to 70 with active COVID-19.

The rearrangement joins TRBV6-5 to TRBJ2-3; 7 positions agree with TRBD2. V dropped 3 bases and J dropped 0; count of bases not matched to a gene: 3. The CDR3 sequence is 15 residues long. Germline values: CDR1 MNHEY, CDR2 SVGAGI. The DNA of the CDR3 is TGTGCCAGCAGTTATAGCGGGTCTAGCACAGATACGCAGTATTTT. As protein: CASSYSGSSTDTQYF.

V gene TRBV11-2 combines with J gene TRBJ2-3; TRBD1 might be the D (5 bases). There are 13 residues in the CDR3. CDR1 and CDR2 from the germline V gene are SGHAT and FQNNGV. Trimming removed 3 bases at V and 2 bases at J, with 6 bases between. In nucleotides, the CDR3 is TGTGCCAGCAGCTTGGGGCTCACAGATACGCAGTATTTT. It is translated as CASSLGLTDTQYF. Looking up the rest from reference TRBV11-2 and TRBJ2-3 gives the full variable domain: EAGVAQSPRYKIIEKRQSVAFWCNPISGHATLYWYQQILGQGPKLLIQFQNNGVVDDSQLPKDRFSAERLKGVDSTLKIQPAKLEDSAVYLCASSLGLTDTQYFGPGTRLTVL.

The chain links TRBV5-1 to TRBJ2-3, with 8 bases lining up with TRBD2. This CDR3 comprises 14 residues. Germline lookup yields CDR1 SGHRS and CDR2 YFSETQ. J gave up 4 bases and V 0 bases, and 1 base lay outside the gene matches. This CDR3 is CASSLGTSPDTQYF. In DNA, the CDR3 is TGCGCCAGCAGCTTGGGGACTAGCCCAGATACGCAGTATTTT.

The chain has TRBV27 and TRBJ2-3; 7 nucleotides match TRBD2. Germline V CDR1 and CDR2: MNHEY, SMNVEV (reference sequence). CDR3 length equals 15 residues. V lost 5 bases and J lost 4; bases outside the gene matches: 9. Written as DNA, the CDR3 is TGTGCCAGCAGTCCCCGAGGCGGGAGACCAGATACGCAGTATTTT. It is translated as CASSPRGGRPDTQYF.

The chain joins TRBV6-5 to TRBJ2-5; a possible D gene is TRBD1 (5 bases). This CDR3 is 10 amino acids long. The ends were cut back, 6 bases at V and 11 bases at J, with 10 bases in the middle. CDR1 and CDR2 (germline): MNHEY, SVGAGI. The CDR3 DNA reads TGTGCCAGCAGACAGGAGCCTCAGTACTTC. Residues: CASRQEPQYF.

This clone was detected only a few times. The chain employs TRBV2 and TRBJ2-7; maybe TRBD1 (5 bases). V lost 8 bases and J 3 bases, leaving 14 bases between the germline ends. The CDR3 consists of 13 residues. Germline loops: CDR1 SNHLY, CDR2 FYNNEI. The CDR3 sequence is CASQGHYDYEQYF. CDR3 nucleotides: TGTGCCAGCCAGGGTCATTATGACTACGAGCAGTACTTC.

Comments on this clone: One junction end does not reproduce the germline sequence, and a read error may be involved. This sequence joins TRBV15 and TRBJ2-5; tentatively, D is TRBD1 (5 bases). Germline loops: CDR1 LNHNV, CDR2 YYDKDF (reference sequence). The CDR3 runs to 13 residues. This CDR3 is CATSRTSQGAQNF. In DNA, the CDR3 is TGTGCCACCAGCAGGACCTCGCAAGGGGCCCAGAACTTC.

V and J are TRBV27 and TRBJ2-3; 13 bases are a match to TRBD2. CDR3 length: 16 residues. Trimming took 4 bases from V and 4 from J; bases not matched to a gene: 5. CDR1 and CDR2 from the germline V gene are MNHEY and SMNVEV (reference sequence). The DNA of the CDR3 is TGTGCCAGCAGTTCCTGGACTAGCGGGAGACCAGATACGCAGTATTTT. Its translation: CASSSWTSGRPDTQYF.

The chain couples TRBV5-1 to TRBJ2-1; D might be TRBD2 (5 bases). CDR1 is SGHRS and CDR2 is YFSETQ in the germline V gene. This CDR3 spans 16 amino acids. Trimming left V 0 bases short and J 8 bases short, with 18 bases between. The CDR3 reads CASSLAPPSSGDEQFF. CDR3 nucleotides: TGCGCCAGCAGCTTGGCCCCCCCTAGCAGCGGAGATGAGCAGTTCTTC.